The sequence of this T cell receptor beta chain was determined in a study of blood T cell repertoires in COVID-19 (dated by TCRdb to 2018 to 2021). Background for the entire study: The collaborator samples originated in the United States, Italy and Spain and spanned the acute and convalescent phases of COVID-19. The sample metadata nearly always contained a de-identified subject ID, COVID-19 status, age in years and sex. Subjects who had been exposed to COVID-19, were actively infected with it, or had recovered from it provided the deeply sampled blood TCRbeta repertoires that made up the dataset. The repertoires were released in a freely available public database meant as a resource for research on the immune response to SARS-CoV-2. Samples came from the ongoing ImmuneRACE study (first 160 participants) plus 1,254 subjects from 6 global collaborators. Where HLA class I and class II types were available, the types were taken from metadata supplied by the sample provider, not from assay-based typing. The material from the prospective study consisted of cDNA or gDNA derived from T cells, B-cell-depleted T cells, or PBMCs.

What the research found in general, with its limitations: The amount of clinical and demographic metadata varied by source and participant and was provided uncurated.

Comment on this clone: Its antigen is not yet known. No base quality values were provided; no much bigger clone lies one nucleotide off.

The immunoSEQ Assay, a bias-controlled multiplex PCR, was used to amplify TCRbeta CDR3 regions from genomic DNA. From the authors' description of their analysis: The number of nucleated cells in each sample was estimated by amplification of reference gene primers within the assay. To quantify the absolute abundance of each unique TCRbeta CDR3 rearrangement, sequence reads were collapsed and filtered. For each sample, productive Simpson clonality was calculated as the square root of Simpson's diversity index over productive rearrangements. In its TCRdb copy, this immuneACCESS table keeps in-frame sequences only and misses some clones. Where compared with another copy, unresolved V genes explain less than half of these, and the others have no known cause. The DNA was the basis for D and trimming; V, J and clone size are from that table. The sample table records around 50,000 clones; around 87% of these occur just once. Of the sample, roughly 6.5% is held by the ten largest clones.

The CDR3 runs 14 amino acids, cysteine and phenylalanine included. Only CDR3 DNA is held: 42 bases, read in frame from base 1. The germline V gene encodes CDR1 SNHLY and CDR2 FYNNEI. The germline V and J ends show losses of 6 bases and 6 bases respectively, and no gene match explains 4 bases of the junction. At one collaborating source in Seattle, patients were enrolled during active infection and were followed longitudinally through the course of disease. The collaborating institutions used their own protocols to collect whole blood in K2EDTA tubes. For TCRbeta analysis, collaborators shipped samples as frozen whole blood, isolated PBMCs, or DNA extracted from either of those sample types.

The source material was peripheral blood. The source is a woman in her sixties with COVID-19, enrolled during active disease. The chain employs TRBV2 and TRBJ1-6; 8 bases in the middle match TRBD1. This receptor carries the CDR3 CASRSDRGNSPLHF. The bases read TGTGCCAGCAGGTCTGACAGGGGTAATTCACCCCTCCACTTT.